This TCR beta chain is from a study of blood T cells in healthy people across ages (dated by TCRdb to between 2015 and 2017). Regarding the research as a whole: In model experiments, template switching captured roughly one uniquely barcoded TCR beta cDNA molecule for every two T cells. The study measured age-related changes in TCR beta repertoire diversity using deep sequencing normalized with unique cDNA molecular identifiers. Donors were grouped into four age groups: young (average 16 years), middle-aged (about 38), aged (62) and long-lived (approximately 75). To avoid experimental bias, donors of different ages were spread randomly across the sequencing lanes. Two additional independent replicas of 1 million unique cDNA reads from the same blood draw were analyzed for two donors (one aged 18 to 30 and one aged 80 or older).

Preparation of the library involved 5' RACE. The instrument given in TCRdb is Illumina HiSeq 2500. A second PCR of about 7 to 12 cycles was run with a J-beta primer mix and a sample-barcoded 5' primer. Each TCR beta cDNA molecule received a unique molecular identifier from a template-switch 5' adaptor carrying 12 random nucleotides. At least 2.5 million CDR3-containing paired-end reads were obtained from each sample. The Mint cDNA synthesis kit, primed by a TRBC-specific oligonucleotide, was used to synthesize first-strand cDNA from all RNA. Following uracil-DNA glycosylase treatment, a first 18-cycle PCR with universal primers M1SS and BC2_uni_R was performed on all cDNA. The original methods were these. For normalization, 1 million high-quality reads were randomly selected from each sample, with every read carrying a distinct molecular identifier. Reads with shared molecular identifiers were discarded instead of being binned into consensus sequences. MiTCR, run with a Q25 quality threshold and the strictest error-elimination algorithm, handled CDR3 identification, clonotype clustering and error correction. A nonparametric unseen species model with Euler transformation was used to estimate a lower bound on total TCR beta diversity. The public reads were reprocessed in TCRdb via fastp at Q25 and MiXCR, keeping in-frame beta chains. Identical CDR3 proteins give one entry, which carries the most common genes and DNA. The V and J calls reflect TCRdb's pipeline rather than the authors' work. The sample contains about 580,000 distinct CDR3 sequences, roughly 48% of them found a single time. The ten biggest clones cover 20% to 25% of the sample.

V drops 6 bases and J drops 7 bases, leaving 13 bases in between. The CDR3 spans 11 residues, from the cysteine through the phenylalanine. Just CDR3 DNA is preserved here, 33 bases in frame from base 1. According to the germline V gene (reference sequence), CDR1 reads DFQATT and CDR2 reads SNEGSKA. Study-wide findings and limitations: Since profiling was done on bulk unsorted PBMCs, naive and antigen-experienced compartments could not be conclusively compared. Donor CMV infection status was unknown, potentially confounding age-related changes in expanded clonotypes. Observed TCR beta diversity per million T cells fell roughly linearly with age, and a significant reduction was already apparent by age about 43. The long-lived group showed more naive CD4+ T cells, fewer expanded clones and increased TCR diversity than the aged group, suggesting age selection. There was a strong correlation between observed TCR beta diversity and the percentage of naive T cells measured by flow cytometry. Estimates of total diversity based on one million sequenced T cells were considered lower bounds and underestimates.

The donors were 40 or so Caucasian individuals from Russia, aged 6 to 90 years, who were systemically healthy. Each donor gave ten milliliters of peripheral blood, drawn into EDTA-treated Vacutainer tubes. Ficoll-Paque density-gradient centrifugation was used to isolate PBMCs, with at least 7 million per sample. Total RNA, at least 5 micrograms per sample, was extracted from PBMCs with Trizol reagent. For every donor, an aliquot of PBMCs went through flow cytometry to measure the percentages of naive CD45RAhigh/CD27high T cells. This clonotype was observed once. This receptor's antigen is unknown. No base-level quality is on record; no much larger clone is a single base apart. One read alone is a weak basis.

Specimen: blood. This clonotype originated in a man aged 80 or over in good health. The chain uses TRBV20-1 and TRBJ2-7; TRBD1 is possibly the D segment (5 matching bases). The nucleotides read TGCAGTGCGCAGGGCCTCAATGAGCAGTACTTC. Its translation reads: CSAQGLNEQYF.